Given below is one T cell receptor beta chain in context. This entry is derived from a study of cytomegalovirus exposure and HLA in healthy donors. The CDR3 runs to 14 residues. Between the trimmed V and J ends, which lost 5 bases and 1 base, there was a span of 8 bases. Germline V CDR1 and CDR2: LNHDA, SQIVND (reference sequence). Vbeta (60) and Jbeta (13) primers were used in the PCR. Here immunoSEQ multiplex PCR was the method, and the copy in TCRdb shows in-frame clones only, minus some. The sample includes about 160,000 clones, 65% to 85% of them seen just once. The sequenced sample consisted of PBMCs. This TCR derives from a woman between 18 and 29 years old in good health and CMV-seronegative. V usage is TRBV19 and J usage is TRBJ2-2, with TRBD2 as a possible D gene (6 bases). CDR3 in amino acids: CASSWGLNTGELFF. CDR3 DNA: TGTGCCAGTAGTTGGGGACTGAACACCGGGGAGCTGTTTTTT.